Following are 18 T cell receptor beta chains from one sample sequenced in a study of monozygotic twins with inflammatory bowel disease. TCRdb re-called the 5' RACE reads; one entry per CDR3 protein, DNA not given. With 150,000 to 200,000 distinct CDR3 sequences in the sample, the ten largest clones hold 6% to 9.5%. Source material: blood. The receptor source for this set is a human donor with ulcerative colitis or Crohn's disease, or a healthy co-twin of an affected twin (not recorded which).

V usage is TRBV29-1 and J usage is TRBJ1-2; TCRdb gives TRBD1 as the D gene, but with no DNA this cannot be confirmed. Germline V gene lookup returns CDR1 SQVTM and CDR2 ANQGSEA. The CDR3 is 12 amino acids. The CDR3 sequence is CSVETGRYGYTF.

The chain carries TRBV27 and TRBJ2-6; checking the TCRdb D call of TRBD1 is not possible without DNA. Germline-derived CDR1 and CDR2 are MNHEY and SMNVEV (reference sequence). The CDR3 has 17 amino acids. The CDR3 sequence is CASSFTGGNSGANVLTF.

The chain combines TRBV18 with TRBJ2-2; TCRdb designates TRBD1, a call that cannot be tested without DNA. Germline V gene data show CDR1 as KGHSH and CDR2 as LQKENI. The CDR3 extends over 17 amino acids. This CDR3 is CASSPRGQASNTGELFF.

This chain joins TRBV27 and TRBJ2-1; absent DNA, TCRdb's TRBD2 call cannot be checked. Germline V gene lookup returns CDR1 MNHEY and CDR2 SMNVEV (reference sequence). The CDR3 loop spans 13 amino acids. CDR3 loop: CASSRLAENEQFF.

V gene TRBV27 combines with J gene TRBJ2-5; the TCRdb D gene call, TRBD2, has no DNA to confirm it. The CDR3 runs 15 residues. Germline-derived CDR1 and CDR2 are MNHEY and SMNVEV (reference sequence). The CDR3 is CASSLAGGPSETQYF.

V usage is TRBV5-1 and J usage is TRBJ2-3; the TCRdb D gene call, TRBD2, has no DNA to confirm it. CDR1 and CDR2 from the germline V gene are SGHRS and YFSETQ. The CDR3 sequence is 14 residues long. The CDR3 region is CASSFGESTDTQYF.

The gene calls are TRBV5-1 and TRBJ1-2; TCRdb's D call of TRBD1 is untestable without DNA. CDR1 is SGHRS and CDR2 is YFSETQ in the germline V gene. CDR3 length equals 13 residues. The CDR3: CASSLADSYGYTF.

The rearrangement links TRBV12-3 or TRBV12-4 to TRBJ1-6; as DNA is missing, the TRBD1 call by TCRdb cannot be tested. The CDR3 totals 15 residues. The CDR3 loop reads CASTPRTGGNSPLHF.

The rearrangement uses TRBV5-1 and TRBJ2-7. CDR3 length equals 14 residues. Germline loops: CDR1 SGHRS, CDR2 YFSETQ. The CDR3: CASSTDGFGYEQYF. The complete variable domain, with remaining parts taken from reference TRBV5-1 and TRBJ2-7, reads KAGVTQTPRYLIKTRGQQVTLSCSPISGHRSVSWYQQTPGQGLQFLFEYFSETQRNKGNFPGRFSGRQFSNSRSEMNVSTLELGDSALYLCASSTDGFGYEQYFGPGTRLTVT.

J is TRBJ2-1 and V is TRBV10-3. This CDR3 is 14 amino acids long. CDR1 is ENHRY, CDR2 SYGVKD, per germline. CDR3 residues: CAIRAEGSYNEQFF.

The V and J genes are TRBV30 and TRBJ1-2. The CDR3 length is 13 residues. The germline V gene encodes CDR1 GTSNPN and CDR2 SVGIG (reference sequence). The CDR3 reads CAWSVSMNYGYTF.

The chain recombines TRBV19 with TRBJ1-5; TCRdb's assignment of TRBD1 cannot be checked, as there is no DNA. This CDR3 has 12 residues. The germline gives CDR1 LNHDA, CDR2 SQIVND (reference sequence). CDR3 sequence: CASSFRGQPQHF.

The V call is TRBV29-1, the J call TRBJ1-1; the D call of TRBD1 rests on TCRdb alone, since no DNA is present to check it. The germline V gene has CDR1 SQVTM and CDR2 ANQGSEA. The CDR3 length is 13 residues. The CDR3 region is CSVSIWGVTEAFF.

V is TRBV10-2 and J is TRBJ2-3; TCRdb's D call, TRBD2, is unchecked because there is no DNA. The germline gives CDR1 WSHSY, CDR2 SAAADI. The CDR3 loop spans 20 amino acids. CDR3 amino acids: CASSQPGLAVTTTSTDTQYF.

The CDR3 protein is CASSEYSRGRVYYGYTF. V gene TRBV25-1 combines with J gene TRBJ1-2; TCRdb outputs TRBD1, but without DNA this stays unchecked. The CDR3 consists of 17 residues. Germline CDR1 and CDR2: MGHDK and SYGVNS.

The chain uses TRBV7-2 and TRBJ2-3. The germline gives CDR1 SGHTA, CDR2 FQGNSA. The CDR3 loop spans 14 amino acids. The CDR3 reads CASSLALSTDTQYF.

This chain uses TRBV18 with TRBJ1-2; the D call of TRBD1 rests on TCRdb alone, since no DNA is present to check it. This CDR3 is 13 amino acids long. Germline V gene lookup returns CDR1 KGHSH and CDR2 LQKENI. CDR3 amino acids: CASSPDRDRGYTF.

The CDR3 is CASSLSGASYNEQFF. The chain joins TRBV5-5 to TRBJ2-1; TCRdb indicates TRBD1, and absent DNA this call remains unverified. The germline V gene has CDR1 SGHKS and CDR2 YYEKEE (reference sequence). The CDR3 runs to 15 residues.